The 14 T cell receptor beta chains below were found in one sample sequenced in a study of blood T cell repertoires in COVID-19. This table comes from immunoSEQ multiplex PCR, and its TCRdb copy is limited to in-frame clones, with some not included. The data contain some 490,000 clones, over 75% of them singletons. The sequenced material came from peripheral blood. The receptors originated from a human donor in a cohort sampled during active COVID-19.

This clone showed up just once. This chain links TRBV29-1 with TRBJ1-2; tentative D call: TRBD1 (5 bases). In germline, CDR1 is SQVTM, CDR2 ANQGSEA. This CDR3 has 12 residues. Trimming removed 0 bases from V and 7 bases from J, with 9 bases in between. CDR3 coding DNA: TGCAGCGTTGAAGATCCCGGGGGTGGCTACACCTTC. As protein: CSVEDPGGGYTF.

This clone has just one count. The gene calls are TRBV7-9 and TRBJ1-2; 7 positions agree with TRBD1. Unmatched junction bases numbered 12, after V lost 4 bases and J lost 7 bases. The germline CDR1 and CDR2 sequences are SEHNR and FQNEAQ (reference sequence). The CDR3 length is 15 residues. The CDR3: CASSWGTTGSLGYTF. CDR3 DNA sequence: TGTGCCAGCAGCTGGGGGACGACAGGGTCCCTTGGCTACACCTTC. Drawing the rest from reference TRBV7-9 and TRBJ1-2, the complete variable domain is DTGVSQNPRHKITKRGQNVTFRCDPISEHNRLYWYRQTLGQGPEFLTYFQNEAQLEKSRLLSDRFSAERPKGSFSTLEIQRTEQGDSAMYLCASSWGTTGSLGYTFGSGTRLTVV.

The gene calls are TRBV29-1 and TRBJ2-1; 7 positions match TRBD1. Germline lookup yields CDR1 SQVTM and CDR2 ANQGSEA. J lost 1 base, V lost 4 bases, and 4 bases had no gene match. The CDR3 runs 14 residues. This CDR3 is CSVAGGVSYNEQFF. The CDR3 DNA reads as TGCAGCGTTGCAGGGGGAGTATCCTACAATGAGCAGTTCTTC.

This clone appeared a few times. This chain joins TRBV5-1 and TRBJ2-5, with D maybe TRBD2 (6 bases). The CDR3 consists of 15 residues. V lost 2 bases to trimming and J lost 5 bases, with 16 bases between them. Germline loops: CDR1 SGHRS, CDR2 YFSETQ. The CDR3 sequence is CASSFLGGEAETQYF. CDR3 DNA sequence: TGCGCCAGCAGCTTCTTGGGCGGGGAAGCGGAGACCCAGTACTTC.

The chain joins TRBV19 to TRBJ2-3, with TRBD1 identical over 8 bases. The CDR3 length is 13 residues. With V trimmed by 6 bases and J by 4 bases, 3 bases remained unmatched. Germline V gives CDR1 LNHDA, CDR2 SQIVND (reference sequence). DNA for the CDR3: TGTGCCAGTAGCACGGACAGGGCAGATACGCAGTATTTT. This encodes CASSTDRADTQYF.

The genes are TRBV7-3 and TRBJ1-2; 7 bases match TRBD1. The J segment lost 4 bases and the V segment lost 1 base, leaving 6 bases of the junction unmatched. The length of the CDR3 is 15 residues. Per the germline V gene, CDR1 is SGHTA and CDR2 is FQGTGA. The CDR3 bases are TGTGCCAGCAGCTTAAGGAGGGGGGACAGCTATGGCTACACCTTC. Translation: CASSLRRGDSYGYTF.

V and J are TRBV19 and TRBJ1-2; 8 bases are shared with TRBD1. V shed 4 bases, J shed 4 bases, and the junction held 5 bases outside the gene matches. The CDR3 has 14 residues. CDR1 is LNHDA, CDR2 SQIVND, per germline (reference sequence). CDR3 sequence (DNA): TGTGCCAGTAGTACCGGACAGGGAGGCTATGGCTACACCTTC. Translating gives CASSTGQGGYGYTF.

The chain uses TRBV4-3 and TRBJ2-5; 9 bases are shared with TRBD2. The CDR3 has 18 amino acids. J gave up 4 bases and V 0 bases, and 12 bases lay outside the gene matches. In germline, CDR1 is LGHNA, CDR2 YSLEER. The CDR3 spells CASSQDAAGGGLRETQYF. The CDR3 DNA sequence: TGCGCCAGCAGCCAAGATGCAGCGGGAGGCGGTTTGCGAGAGACCCAGTACTTC.

Worth noting for this clone: One base away lies a much larger clone, so this may be a sequencing read error. The same CDR3 can be traced to other DNA sequences in this sample. The chain is built from TRBV7-3 and TRBJ2-1; D is perhaps TRBD1 (6 bases). Trimming removed 0 bases from V and 0 bases from J, with 6 bases in between. The CDR3 runs to 15 residues. Germline loops: CDR1 SGHTA, CDR2 FQGTGA. The CDR3 DNA reads TGTGCCAGCAGCTTAACAGGGGGCTCCTACAATGAGCAGTTCTTC. It specifies CASSLTGGSYNEQFF.

The V call is TRBV6-5, the J call TRBJ1-2; D gene ambiguous. This CDR3 has 14 amino acids. Germline lookup yields CDR1 MNHEY and CDR2 SVGAGI. Between the trimmed V and J ends, which lost 2 bases and 7 bases, there was a span of 14 bases. CDR3 nucleotide sequence: TGTGCCAGCAGTTACCTGAGCCAGTCGGGTGGCTACACCTTC. This translates into CASSYLSQSGGYTF.

This chain uses TRBV18 with TRBJ1-5; tentatively, D is TRBD1 (6 bases). The CDR3 has 14 residues. The ends were cut back, 2 bases at V and 5 bases at J, with 10 bases in the middle. Germline CDR1 reads KGHSH; CDR2 reads LQKENI. The CDR3 loop is CASSPSGDHQPQHF. The CDR3 coding sequence is TGTGCCAGCTCACCATCAGGGGACCATCAGCCCCAGCATTTT.

This CDR3 is CASSQVGQAISNEAFF. Written as DNA, the CDR3 is TGTGCCAGTAGTCAGGTGGGACAGGCCATCAGTAATGAAGCTTTCTTT. This chain joins TRBV19 and TRBJ1-1; 8 positions agree with TRBD1. The V gene end was trimmed by 5 bases and the J gene end by 7 bases; junction bases not matched to a gene: 15. From germline, CDR1 is LNHDA and CDR2 SQIVND (reference sequence). The CDR3 totals 16 residues.

The rearrangement links TRBV20-1 to TRBJ2-7, with 10 bases fitting TRBD2. V was pared by 3 bases and J by 3 bases, with 5 bases of the junction left unmatched. Germline-derived CDR1 and CDR2 are DFQATT and SNEGSKA (reference sequence). The CDR3 spans 14 residues. CDR3 nucleotide sequence: TGCAGTGCTAGTGGACCTAGCGGGAGCTACGAGCAGTACTTC. This codes for CSASGPSGSYEQYF.

This rearrangement joins TRBV11-2 to TRBJ2-1; TRBD2 matches at 7 bases. Germline values: CDR1 SGHAT, CDR2 FQNNGV. V lost 1 base, J lost 9 bases, and 9 bases stayed unmatched. The CDR3 totals 15 residues. CDR3 bases: TGTGCCAGCAGCTTAGCGGGGAGGGCCGTCGGTGAGCAGTTCTTC. Translated: CASSLAGRAVGEQFF.